These T cell receptor beta chains were read from a single sample in a study of blood T cell repertoires in COVID-19. Profiled with immunoSEQ multiplex PCR; TCRdb holds only in-frame clones, not every one. The data contain about 170,000 clones, about 80% of them singletons. Sequencing was performed on peripheral blood. Receptors were obtained from a woman aged 80 or over with acute or convalescent COVID-19. The CDR3 runs from the conserved cysteine through the conserved F or W. A D gene is named only where the DNA matches it firmly. Rows give clone size only sometimes, using once, few, many, or a class for an expanded clone.

D gene	clone size	V gene	J gene	CDR3 protein	CDR3 DNA
.	few	TRBV9	TRBJ2-1	CASSAWDSPAQFF	TGTGCCAGCAGCGCCTGGGACTCCCCCGCGCAGTTCTTC
TRBD1	.	TRBV4-3	TRBJ2-3	CASSQTDRGDTQYF	TGCGCCAGCAGCCAAACGGACAGGGGAGATACGCAGTATTTT
.	.	TRBV10-3	TRBJ2-5	CAISESRVQETQYF	TGTGCCATCAGTGAGTCAAGAGTTCAAGAGACCCAGTACTTC
.	.	TRBV28	TRBJ2-7	CASSSGTSVSSYEQYF	TGTGCCAGCAGTTCCGGGACTTCGGTTAGCTCCTACGAGCAGTACTTC
.	.	TRBV2	TRBJ1-4	CASSQQERDEKLFF	TGTGCCAGCAGTCAACAGGAACGCGATGAAAAACTGTTTTTT
TRBD2	.	TRBV6-5	TRBJ2-1	CASSYGLAVNEQFF	TGTGCCAGCAGTTACGGACTAGCGGTCAATGAGCAGTTCTTC
.	.	TRBV4-3	TRBJ1-2	CASSQGTEDYGYTF	TGCGCCAGCAGCCAAGGGACAGAGGACTATGGCTACACCTTC
TRBD2	.	TRBV3-1/TRBV3-2	TRBJ2-1	CASSLSPELAGGVYYEQFF	TGTGCCAGCAGCCTAAGTCCGGAGCTAGCGGGAGGCGTTTATTATGAGCAGTTCTTC
.	.	TRBV29-1	TRBJ1-1	CSVDEWNTEAFF	TGCAGCGTTGATGAGTGGAACACTGAAGCTTTCTTT
TRBD2	.	TRBV5-1	TRBJ2-3	CASSPAIFGGRSDTQYF	TGCGCCAGCAGTCCCGCCATCTTCGGGGGGAGATCAGATACGCAGTATTTT
.	.	TRBV5-1	TRBJ1-1	CASSFQGRNTEAFF	TGCGCCAGCAGCTTTCAGGGCCGAAACACTGAAGCTTTCTTT
.	.	TRBV12-1	TRBJ2-1	CASSSRLASSYNEQFF	TGTGCCAGCAGCTCCCGACTAGCCAGCTCCTACAATGAGCAGTTCTTC
TRBD1	.	TRBV2	TRBJ2-5	CASSYTGGAGKTQYF	TGTGCCAGCAGTTATACAGGGGGCGCAGGGAAGACCCAGTACTTC
.	.	TRBV5-1	TRBJ2-1	CASSLRSARAGGEQFF	TGCGCCAGCAGCTTGAGATCGGCCCGAGCCGGAGGGGAGCAGTTCTTC
TRBD1	.	TRBV7-2	TRBJ2-7	CASSPRTGNYEQYF	TGTGCCAGCAGCCCGCGGACAGGGAACTACGAGCAGTACTTC
.	.	TRBV30	TRBJ1-4	CAWSVGKGEKLFF	TGTGCCTGGAGTGTAGGAAAGGGGGAAAAACTGTTTTTT
.	once	TRBV29-1	TRBJ2-1	CSARGQGRVDEQFF	TGCAGCGCCCGGGGGCAGGGGAGGGTTGATGAGCAGTTCTTC
TRBD2	.	TRBV5-1	TRBJ2-3	CASSWLAADTQYF	TGCGCCAGCAGCTGGCTAGCGGCAGATACGCAGTATTTT